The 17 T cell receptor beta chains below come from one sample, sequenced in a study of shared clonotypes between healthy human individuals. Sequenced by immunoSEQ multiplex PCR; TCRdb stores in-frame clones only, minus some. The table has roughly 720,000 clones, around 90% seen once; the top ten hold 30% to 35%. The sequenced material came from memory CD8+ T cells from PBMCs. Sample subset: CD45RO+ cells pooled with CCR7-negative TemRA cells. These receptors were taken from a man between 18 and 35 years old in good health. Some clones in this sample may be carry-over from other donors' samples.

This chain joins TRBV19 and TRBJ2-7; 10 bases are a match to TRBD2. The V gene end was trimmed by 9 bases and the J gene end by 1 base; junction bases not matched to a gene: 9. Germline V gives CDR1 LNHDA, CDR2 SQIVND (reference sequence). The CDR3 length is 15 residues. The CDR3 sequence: CASNDRAGGSYEQYF. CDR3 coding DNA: TGTGCCAGCAACGACCGAGCGGGAGGGTCCTACGAGCAGTACTTC.

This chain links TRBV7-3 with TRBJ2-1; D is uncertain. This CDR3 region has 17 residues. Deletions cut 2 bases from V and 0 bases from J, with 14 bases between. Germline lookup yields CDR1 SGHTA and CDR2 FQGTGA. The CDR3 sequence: CASSLLRRKSSYNEQFF. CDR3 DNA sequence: TGTGCCAGCAGCTTATTACGGCGGAAGAGCTCCTACAATGAGCAGTTCTTC.

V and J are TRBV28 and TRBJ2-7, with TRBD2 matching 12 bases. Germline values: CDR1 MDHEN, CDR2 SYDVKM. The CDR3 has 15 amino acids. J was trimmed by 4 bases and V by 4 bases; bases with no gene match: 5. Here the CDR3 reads CASSYRTSGMYEQYF. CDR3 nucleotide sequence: TGTGCCAGCAGTTACCGGACTAGCGGGATGTACGAGCAGTACTTC.

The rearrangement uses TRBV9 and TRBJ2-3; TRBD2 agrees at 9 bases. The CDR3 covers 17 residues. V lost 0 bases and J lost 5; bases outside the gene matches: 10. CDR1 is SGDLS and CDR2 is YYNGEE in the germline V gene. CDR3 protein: CASSVVVAGDFGDTQYF. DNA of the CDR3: TGTGCCAGCAGCGTAGTCGTAGCGGGAGACTTTGGAGATACGCAGTATTTT.

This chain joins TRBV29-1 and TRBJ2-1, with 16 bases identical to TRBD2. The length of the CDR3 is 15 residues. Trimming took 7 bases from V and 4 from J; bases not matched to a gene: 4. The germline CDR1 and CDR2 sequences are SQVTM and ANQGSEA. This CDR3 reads CSAGLAGGRYNEQFF. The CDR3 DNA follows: TGCAGCGCGGGACTAGCGGGAGGGAGATACAATGAGCAGTTCTTC.

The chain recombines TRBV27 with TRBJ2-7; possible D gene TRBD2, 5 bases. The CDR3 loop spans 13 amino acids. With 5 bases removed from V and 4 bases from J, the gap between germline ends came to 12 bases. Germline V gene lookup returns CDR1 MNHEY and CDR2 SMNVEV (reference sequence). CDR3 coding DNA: TGTGCCAGCAGTCCGACTACCCTTTACGAGCAGTACTTC. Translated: CASSPTTLYEQYF.

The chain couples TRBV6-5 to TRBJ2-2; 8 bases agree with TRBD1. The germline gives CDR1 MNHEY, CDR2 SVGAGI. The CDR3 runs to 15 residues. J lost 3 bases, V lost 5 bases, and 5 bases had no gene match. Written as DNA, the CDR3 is TGTGCCAGCAGTCCTCAGGGGGCGTACACCGGGGAGCTGTTTTTT. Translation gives CASSPQGAYTGELFF.

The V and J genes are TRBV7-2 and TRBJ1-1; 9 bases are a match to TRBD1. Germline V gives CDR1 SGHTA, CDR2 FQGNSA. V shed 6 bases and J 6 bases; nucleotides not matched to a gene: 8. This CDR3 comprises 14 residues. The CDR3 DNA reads TGTGCCAGCAGACTTACAGGGGGCGGGCCTGAAGCTTTCTTT. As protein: CASRLTGGGPEAFF.

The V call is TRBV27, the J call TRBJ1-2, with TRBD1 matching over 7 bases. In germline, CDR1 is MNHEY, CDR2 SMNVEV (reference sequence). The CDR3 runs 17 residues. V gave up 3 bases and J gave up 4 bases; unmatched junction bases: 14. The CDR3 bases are TGTGCCAGCAGTTTTATCTCCCGGGACAGTTACCCCTATGGCTACACCTTC. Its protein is CASSFISRDSYPYGYTF.

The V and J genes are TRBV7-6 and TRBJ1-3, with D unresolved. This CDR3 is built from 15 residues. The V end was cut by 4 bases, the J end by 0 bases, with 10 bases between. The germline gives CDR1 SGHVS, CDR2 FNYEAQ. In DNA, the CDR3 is TGTGCCAGCAGCTCACCCTGGGGCTCTGGAAACACCATATATTTT. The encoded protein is CASSSPWGSGNTIYF.

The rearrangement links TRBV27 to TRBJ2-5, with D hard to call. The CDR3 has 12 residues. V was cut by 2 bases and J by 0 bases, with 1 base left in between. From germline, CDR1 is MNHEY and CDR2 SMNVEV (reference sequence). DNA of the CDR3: TGTGCCAGCAGTTTAAACCAAGAGACCCAGTACTTC. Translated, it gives CASSLNQETQYF.

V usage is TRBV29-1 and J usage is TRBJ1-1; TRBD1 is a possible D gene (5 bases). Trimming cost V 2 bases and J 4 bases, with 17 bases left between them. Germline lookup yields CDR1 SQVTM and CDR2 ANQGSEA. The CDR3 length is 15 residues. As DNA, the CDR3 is TGCAGCGTTGAATTTAGTTTGGGGCTTGGCACTGAAGCTTTCTTT. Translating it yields CSVEFSLGLGTEAFF.

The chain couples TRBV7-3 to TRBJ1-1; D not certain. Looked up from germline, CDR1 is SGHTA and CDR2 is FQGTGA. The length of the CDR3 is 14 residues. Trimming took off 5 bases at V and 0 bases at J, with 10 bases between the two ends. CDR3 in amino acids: CASSPTPLNTEAFF. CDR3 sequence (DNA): TGTGCCAGCAGCCCGACTCCCCTGAACACTGAAGCTTTCTTT.

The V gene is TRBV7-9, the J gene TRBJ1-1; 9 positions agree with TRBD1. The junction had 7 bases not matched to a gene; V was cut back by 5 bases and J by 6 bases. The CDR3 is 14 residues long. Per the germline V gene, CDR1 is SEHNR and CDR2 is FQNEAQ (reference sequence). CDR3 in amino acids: CASSQRTGEAEAFF. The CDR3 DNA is TGTGCCAGCAGCCAGCGGACAGGGGAGGCTGAAGCTTTCTTT.

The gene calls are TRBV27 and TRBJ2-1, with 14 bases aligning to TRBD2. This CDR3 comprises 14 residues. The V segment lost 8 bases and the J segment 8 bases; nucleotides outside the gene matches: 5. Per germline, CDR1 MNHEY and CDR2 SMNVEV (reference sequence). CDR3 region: CASLGLAGVHEQFF. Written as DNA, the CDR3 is TGTGCCAGCTTGGGACTAGCGGGAGTTCATGAGCAGTTCTTC.

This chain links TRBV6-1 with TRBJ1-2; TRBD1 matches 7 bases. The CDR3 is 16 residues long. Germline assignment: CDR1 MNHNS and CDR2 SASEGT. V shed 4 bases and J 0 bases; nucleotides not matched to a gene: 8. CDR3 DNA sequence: TGTGCCAGCAGTGGTGGGACAGAGGAGACTAACTATGGCTACACCTTC. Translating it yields CASSGGTEETNYGYTF.

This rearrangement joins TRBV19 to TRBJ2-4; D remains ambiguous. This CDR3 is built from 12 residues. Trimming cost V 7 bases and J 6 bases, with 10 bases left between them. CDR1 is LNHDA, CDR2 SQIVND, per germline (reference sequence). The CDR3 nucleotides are TGTGCCAGTAAAGCCAGACGAAACATTCAGTACTTC. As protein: CASKARRNIQYF.